One sample yielded the 2 T cell receptor beta chains listed below, sequenced in a study of blood T cell dynamics during melanoma immunotherapy. The time point is: week 3, after first cycle of checkpoint inhibitor. Sequenced by immunoSEQ multiplex PCR; TCRdb stores in-frame clones only, minus some. The sample records a few thousand clones, around 80% being singletons. This specimen consisted of blood, obtained from a patient treated with checkpoint blockade. The receptor source for this set is a human donor with melanoma.

V is TRBV11-2 and J is TRBJ2-4; 8 bases are shared with TRBD1. The junction had 6 bases not matched to a gene; V was cut back by 5 bases and J by 6 bases. Germline assignment: CDR1 SGHAT and CDR2 FQNNGV. The CDR3 has 14 residues. The CDR3 coding sequence is TGTGCCAGCAGCGAAGGGACAGGTAGAAACATTCAGTACTTC. It specifies CASSEGTGRNIQYF. The full variable domain, rest sourced from reference TRBV11-2 and TRBJ2-4, is EAGVAQSPRYKIIEKRQSVAFWCNPISGHATLYWYQQILGQGPKLLIQFQNNGVVDDSQLPKDRFSAERLKGVDSTLKIQPAKLEDSAVYLCASSEGTGRNIQYFGAGTRLSVL.

This clone is labeled as medium-sized (0.01 to 0.1%). The gene calls are TRBV7-9 and TRBJ1-2; D gene ambiguous. Germline values: CDR1 SEHNR, CDR2 FQNEAQ (reference sequence). Deletions cut 5 bases from V and 2 bases from J, with 9 bases between. CDR3 length equals 13 residues. The CDR3 DNA reads TGTGCCAGCAGCCTAGATAGCAACTATGGCTACACCTTC. Translating it yields CASSLDSNYGYTF.